The rows below give T cell receptor beta chains drawn from one sample of a study of shared clonotypes between healthy human individuals. The table came from immunoSEQ multiplex PCR; TCRdb's copy has only in-frame clones and leaves some out. The table shows 2 million to 2.5 million clones, with just under 95% occurring only once. Sequenced material: naive CD4+ T cells from PBMCs. These receptors originate from a man aged 18-30 years in good health. Some clones in this sample may be carry-over from other donors' samples. CDR3s include the opening cysteine and the closing phenylalanine or tryptophan. A D gene is named only where the DNA matches it firmly. Size values are once, few and many counts, or a class for expanded clones, and some rows have none.

>14|TRBV7-3|TRBJ1-1|TRBD1|-
CASSLTGENTEAFF
TGTGCCAGCAGCTTGACAGGGGAAAATACTGAAGCTTTCTTT
>20|TRBV5-1|TRBJ2-3|TRBD2|-
CASSLAWGTSGSFFEDTQYF
TGCGCCAGCAGCTTGGCATGGGGGACTAGCGGGAGCTTTTTCGAGGATACGCAGTATTTT
>14|TRBV7-9|TRBJ1-2|-|-
CASSTLRPNYGYTF
TGTGCCAGCAGCACGCTTAGGCCTAACTATGGCTACACCTTC
>16|TRBV27|TRBJ1-4|-|-
CASSLSRSATNEKLFF
TGTGCCAGCAGTTTATCCAGGTCCGCAACTAATGAAAAACTGTTTTTT
>14|TRBV9|TRBJ1-1|-|-
CASSPQGQNTEAFF
TGTGCCAGCAGCCCACAGGGACAGAACACTGAAGCTTTCTTT
>13|TRBV19|TRBJ1-5|-|-
CASSIGGERPQHF
TGTGCCAGTAGTATAGGTGGGGAGCGGCCCCAGCATTTT
>14|TRBV6-1|TRBJ2-7|-|-
CASTIGQSSYEQYF
TGTGCCAGCACTATAGGACAGAGCTCCTACGAGCAGTACTTC
>11|TRBV28|TRBJ2-7|-|-
CASSLRQAQYF
TGTGCCAGCAGCCTCCGTCAGGCGCAGTACTTC
>19|TRBV27|TRBJ2-7|TRBD2|-
CASSISRTSGRGPYYEQYF
TGTGCCAGCAGTATATCCCGGACTAGCGGGAGGGGGCCATACTACGAGCAGTACTTC
>12|TRBV18|TRBJ2-7|-|once
CASSPAGYEQYF
TGTGCCAGCTCACCGGCTGGCTACGAGCAGTACTTC
>16|TRBV25-1|TRBJ1-2|-|-
CASSELGRRGAHGYTF
TGTGCCAGCAGTGAATTAGGTCGGAGGGGGGCCCATGGCTACACCTTC
>18|TRBV11-2|TRBJ2-2|-|-
CASSLGVQGFGNTGELFF
TGTGCCAGCAGCTTGGGGGTCCAGGGCTTTGGGAACACCGGGGAGCTGTTTTTT
>17|TRBV18|TRBJ2-1|TRBD2|-
CASSPPRLAGGLNEQFF
TGTGCCAGCTCACCACCCCGACTAGCGGGAGGTTTGAATGAGCAGTTCTTC
>15|TRBV15|TRBJ2-5|-|-
CATSRRDEGGETQYF
TGTGCCACCAGCCGCCGGGACGAAGGGGGAGAGACCCAGTACTTC
>12|TRBV7-3|TRBJ2-7|TRBD1|-
CASSYTGGWQYF
TGTGCCAGCAGCTACACAGGGGGCTGGCAGTACTTC
>15|TRBV28|TRBJ2-1|-|-
CASSLEGEGYNEQFF
TGTGCCAGCAGTTTAGAGGGGGAGGGGTACAATGAGCAGTTCTTC
>12|TRBV7-9|TRBJ2-1|-|-
CASSLVGDEQFF
TGTGCCAGCAGCTTAGTGGGAGATGAGCAGTTCTTC
>13|TRBV30|TRBJ2-7|-|-
CAWSGGLGDEQYF
TGTGCCTGGAGTGGGGGCCTTGGGGACGAGCAGTACTTC
>13|TRBV5-4|TRBJ1-2|TRBD1|-
CASSSGQGERDTF
TGTGCCAGCAGCTCTGGACAGGGGGAAAGGGACACCTTC
>16|TRBV4-1|TRBJ1-2|TRBD1|once
CASSQGPGTGNYGYTF
TGCGCCAGCAGCCAAGGTCCCGGGACAGGGAACTATGGCTACACCTTC
>13|TRBV6-1|TRBJ1-2|TRBD1|-
CASSMGQVYGYTF
TGTGCCAGCAGTATGGGACAGGTCTATGGCTACACCTTC
>16|TRBV19|TRBJ1-5|-|-
CASLPPGGLGNQPQHF
TGTGCCAGTCTTCCCCCGGGGGGGCTAGGCAATCAGCCCCAGCATTTT
>15|TRBV5-1|TRBJ2-6|-|-
CASSLLGVGANVLTF
TGCGCCAGCAGCTTGTTAGGGGTAGGGGCCAACGTCCTGACTTTC
>14|TRBV27|TRBJ2-7|-|-
CASSFLFPIYEQYF
TGTGCCAGCAGTTTTTTATTTCCCATCTACGAGCAGTACTTC
>17|TRBV27|TRBJ2-2|TRBD2|-
CASSFLLTSGRVGELFF
TGTGCCAGCAGTTTCCTTCTGACTAGCGGGAGGGTCGGGGAGCTGTTTTTT
>14|TRBV2|TRBJ1-5|TRBD1|-
CASRPDRENQPQHF
TGTGCCAGCAGGCCGGACAGGGAGAATCAGCCCCAGCATTTT
>13|TRBV5-1|TRBJ2-7|-|-
CASSLEGSYEQYF
TGCGCCAGCAGCTTAGAGGGATCCTACGAGCAGTACTTC
>17|TRBV7-8|TRBJ2-7|TRBD2|-
CASSLARMAGGFYEQYF
TGTGCCAGCAGCTTAGCCCGGATGGCGGGAGGGTTCTACGAGCAGTACTTC
>16|TRBV2|TRBJ2-7|TRBD1|-
CASSATRDRLSYEQYF
TGTGCCAGCAGTGCTACCCGGGACAGGCTATCCTACGAGCAGTACTTC
>16|TRBV4-1|TRBJ1-2|TRBD1|-
CASSQEGGQVLWGYTF
TGCGCCAGCAGCCAAGAAGGCGGACAGGTTTTGTGGGGCTACACCTTC
>15|TRBV21-1|TRBJ1-2|-|-
CASSKALREGYGYTF
TGTGCCAGCAGCAAAGCGCTCAGGGAAGGCTATGGCTACACCTTC
>13|TRBV28|TRBJ2-5|TRBD1|-
CATTDRGRETQYF
TGTGCCACGACGGACAGGGGGCGAGAGACCCAGTACTTC
>12|TRBV28|TRBJ1-3|-|-
CASREVADTIYF
TGTGCCAGCAGAGAAGTAGCGGACACCATATATTTT
>15|TRBV5-1|TRBJ1-6|TRBD1|-
CASSLGTGGQSPLHF
TGCGCCAGCAGCTTGGGGACAGGGGGACAATCACCCCTCCACTTT
>18|TRBV11-2|TRBJ2-7|TRBD2|-
CASSVLRTSSGARGEQYF
TGTGCCAGCAGCGTTCTGAGGACTAGCTCAGGGGCGAGAGGCGAGCAGTACTTC
>15|TRBV13|TRBJ2-3|-|-
CASSLEPTSTDTQYF
TGTGCCAGCAGCTTAGAGCCGACTAGCACAGATACGCAGTATTTT
>14|TRBV9|TRBJ2-1|TRBD2|-
CASSVGGRNNEQFF
TGTGCCAGCAGCGTAGGCGGGAGAAACAATGAGCAGTTCTTC
>17|TRBV4-1|TRBJ1-5|-|-
CASSPNRWGDSNQPQHF
TGCGCCAGCAGCCCTAATCGGTGGGGGGATAGCAATCAGCCCCAGCATTTT